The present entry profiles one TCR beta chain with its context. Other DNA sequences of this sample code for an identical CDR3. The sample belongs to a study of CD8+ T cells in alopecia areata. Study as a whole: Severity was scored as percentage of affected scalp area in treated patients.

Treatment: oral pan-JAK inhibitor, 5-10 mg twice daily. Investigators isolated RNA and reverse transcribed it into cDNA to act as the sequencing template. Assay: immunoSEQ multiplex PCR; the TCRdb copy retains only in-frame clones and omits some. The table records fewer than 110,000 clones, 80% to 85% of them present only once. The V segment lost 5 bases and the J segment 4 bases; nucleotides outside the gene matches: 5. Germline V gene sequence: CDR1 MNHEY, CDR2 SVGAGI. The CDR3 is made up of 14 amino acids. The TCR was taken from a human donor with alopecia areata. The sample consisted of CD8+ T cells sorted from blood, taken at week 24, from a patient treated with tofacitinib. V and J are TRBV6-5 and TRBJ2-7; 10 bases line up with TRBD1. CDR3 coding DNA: TGTGCCAGCAGTCCCGGGACAGGGGTTTACGAGCAGTACTTC. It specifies CASSPGTGVYEQYF.